Detailed here is one TCR beta chain. The V gene lost 3 bases and the J gene lost 5 bases, with 10 bases spanning the gap. CDR3 length: 12 residues. CDR1 and CDR2 from the germline V gene are SQVTM and ANQGSEA. These data come from a study of blood T cell repertoires in COVID-19. Across the whole study: Acute and convalescent COVID-19 samples came from the United States, Italy and Spain.

Source study methods: For nucleated cells, counts were estimated from reference gene primer amplification. Produced via immunoSEQ multiplex PCR; TCRdb's table is partial and in-frame only. The DNA gave D and trimming, while V, J and clone size come from that table. The data contain under 300,000 clones, about 86% of them seen just once; the ten biggest clones take up under 15%. The chain carries TRBV29-1 and TRBJ1-1; D is perhaps TRBD1 (6 bases). This receptor was taken from a woman between 70 and 85 years old with COVID-19, enrolled during active disease. The sequenced material came from peripheral blood. Written as DNA, the CDR3 is TGCAGCGTTGAGGCGGGGGCGACTGAAGCTTTCTTT. Residues: CSVEAGATEAFF. Full variable domain (missing parts from reference TRBV29-1 and TRBJ1-1): SAVISQKPSRDICQRGTSLTIQCQVDSQVTMMFWYRQQPGQSLTLIATANQGSEATYESGFVIDKFPISRPNLTFSTLTVSNMSPEDSSIYLCSVEAGATEAFFGQGTRLTVV.